This TCR beta chain was profiled in a study of blood T cell repertoires in COVID-19. The overall study: Researchers got acute and convalescent COVID-19 samples from the United States, Italy and Spain. Nucleic acid was either cDNA or gDNA, and it came from T cells, B-cell-depleted T cells, or PBMCs.

TCRdb's table, derived via immunoSEQ multiplex PCR, lists solely in-frame clones and lacks some. The data hold about 380,000 clones, with around 85% observed a single time. This clone appeared once. The CDR3 consists of 15 residues. In germline, CDR1 is WSHSY, CDR2 SAAADI. Trimming removed 0 bases from V and 4 bases from J, with 10 bases in between. The specimen sequenced was peripheral blood. This chain connects TRBV10-2 to TRBJ2-1; D is undetermined. This receptor was taken from a woman aged 18 to 35 with acute or convalescent COVID-19. CDR3 loop: CASSESNPGYNEQFF. Here the CDR3 DNA reads TGCGCCAGCAGTGAGTCGAATCCGGGTTACAATGAGCAGTTCTTC.